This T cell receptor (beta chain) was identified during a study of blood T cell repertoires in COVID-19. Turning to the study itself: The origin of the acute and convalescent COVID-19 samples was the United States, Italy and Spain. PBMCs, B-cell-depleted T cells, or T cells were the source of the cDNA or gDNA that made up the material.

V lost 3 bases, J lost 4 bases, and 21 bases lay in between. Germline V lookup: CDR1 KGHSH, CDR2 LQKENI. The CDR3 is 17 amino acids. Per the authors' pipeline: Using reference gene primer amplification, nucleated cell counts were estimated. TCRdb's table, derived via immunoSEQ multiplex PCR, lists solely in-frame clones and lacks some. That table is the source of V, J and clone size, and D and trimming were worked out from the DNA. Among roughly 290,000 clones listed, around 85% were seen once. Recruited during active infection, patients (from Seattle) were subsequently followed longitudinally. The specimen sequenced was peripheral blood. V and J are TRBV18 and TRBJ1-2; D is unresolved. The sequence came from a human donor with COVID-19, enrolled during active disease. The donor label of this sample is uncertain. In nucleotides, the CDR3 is TGTGCCAGCTCACCTACCCCAGTCGGAGGCCCCCTCTATGGCTACACCTTC. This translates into CASSPTPVGGPLYGYTF.